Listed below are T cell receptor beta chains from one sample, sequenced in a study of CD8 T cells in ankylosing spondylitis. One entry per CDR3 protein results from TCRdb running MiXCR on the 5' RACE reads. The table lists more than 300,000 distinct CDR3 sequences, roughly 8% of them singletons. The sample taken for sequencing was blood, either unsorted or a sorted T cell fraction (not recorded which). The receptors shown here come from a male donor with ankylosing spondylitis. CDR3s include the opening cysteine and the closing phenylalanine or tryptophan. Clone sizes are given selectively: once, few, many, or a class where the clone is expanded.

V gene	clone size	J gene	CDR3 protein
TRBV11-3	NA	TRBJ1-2	CASSLDRTGDYGYTF
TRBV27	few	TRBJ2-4	CASSVGTSGKNIQYF
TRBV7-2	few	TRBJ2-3	CASSPRRWPDTQYF
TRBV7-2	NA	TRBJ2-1	CASSPIRSHGDNEQFF
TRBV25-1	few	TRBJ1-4	CASSEFVAGGDEKLFF
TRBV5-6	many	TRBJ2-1	CASSVLDGIDYNEQFF
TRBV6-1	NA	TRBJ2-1	CASLSYNEQFF
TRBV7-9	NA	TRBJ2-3	CASFGIEGAVKDTQYF
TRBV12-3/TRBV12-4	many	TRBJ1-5	CASRGLTGGNQPQHF
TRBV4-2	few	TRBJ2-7	CASSQVTADEQYF
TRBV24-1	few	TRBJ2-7	CATSAPTRGYEQYF
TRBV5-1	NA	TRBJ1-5	CASSSGTGVNQPQHF
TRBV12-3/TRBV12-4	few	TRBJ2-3	CASSLGTRTDTQYF
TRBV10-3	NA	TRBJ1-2	CAISIGTVLGVGYTF
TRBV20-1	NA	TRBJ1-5	CSAQGGDQSQHF
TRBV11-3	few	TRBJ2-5	CASSLGVDARETQYF
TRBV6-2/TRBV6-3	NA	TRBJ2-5	CASSTRREYQETQYF
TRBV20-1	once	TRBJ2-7	CSAGVPIAGPLYEQYF
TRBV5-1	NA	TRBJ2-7	CASSLAGGGQGFSYEQYF
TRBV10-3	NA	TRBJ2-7	CAISERDREGQYF
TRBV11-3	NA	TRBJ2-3	CASSPDGSPDTQYF
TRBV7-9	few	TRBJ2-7	CASSGQTVSYEQYF
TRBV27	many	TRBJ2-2	CASSPRLAGGTGELFF
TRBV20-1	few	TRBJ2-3	CSASLYTDTQYF
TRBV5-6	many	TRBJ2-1	CASSSSGQVYNEQFF
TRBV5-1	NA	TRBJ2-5	CASSSDLGGETQYF
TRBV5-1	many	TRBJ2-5	CASSLGSGLQNQETQYF
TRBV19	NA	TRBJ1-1	CASSNEGAGNTEAFF
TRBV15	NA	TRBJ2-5	CATSRDLQGSETQYF
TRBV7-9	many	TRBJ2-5	CASSSPSWYQETQYF
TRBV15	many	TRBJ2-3	CATSREGSGSTDTQYF
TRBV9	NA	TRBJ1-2	CASSPRQSRGYGYTF
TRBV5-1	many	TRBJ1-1	CASSTGQRSDTEAFF
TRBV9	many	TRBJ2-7	CASSALAGEISYEQYF
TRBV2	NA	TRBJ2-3	CASSEDMGPRADTQYF
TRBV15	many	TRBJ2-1	CATRLAAYNEQFF
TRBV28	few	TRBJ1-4	CASSGQEGRGRKLFF
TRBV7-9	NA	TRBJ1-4	CASSPIPPGSLFF
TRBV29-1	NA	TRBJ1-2	CSVESGARGYTF
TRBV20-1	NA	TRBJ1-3	CSAGRTAGNTIYF